This TCR beta chain was sequenced for a study of cytomegalovirus exposure and HLA in healthy donors. Study-wide results and caveats: Further analysis, carried out later, found HLA-associated TCR beta chains more clonally expanded than equally common other chains. For most subjects, TCR beta sequences were reported to predict HLA-A and HLA-B alleles with accuracy.

With respect to this clone: What it binds is not known.

As for the donors, each was a healthy bone marrow donor. The PCR contained 60 Vbeta and 13 Jbeta primers. Sequencing was performed with immunoSEQ multiplex PCR; in TCRdb, only in-frame clones are kept and a portion is missing. Recorded for this sample: 200,000 to 250,000 clones. Sequencing was done on a sample of PBMCs. The source of this sequence is a woman aged 30 to 39 in good health and CMV-seropositive.

The CDR3 here is CASSYSTSGSYKQYF. CDR3 bases: TGTGCCAGCAGTTACTCTACTAGCGGGAGTTATAAGCAGTACTTC. This sequence joins TRBV6-5 and TRBJ2-7; 11 bases map to TRBD2. This CDR3 is built from 15 residues. In germline, CDR1 is MNHEY, CDR2 SVGAGI. V dropped 0 bases and J dropped 8; count of bases not matched to a gene: 6.